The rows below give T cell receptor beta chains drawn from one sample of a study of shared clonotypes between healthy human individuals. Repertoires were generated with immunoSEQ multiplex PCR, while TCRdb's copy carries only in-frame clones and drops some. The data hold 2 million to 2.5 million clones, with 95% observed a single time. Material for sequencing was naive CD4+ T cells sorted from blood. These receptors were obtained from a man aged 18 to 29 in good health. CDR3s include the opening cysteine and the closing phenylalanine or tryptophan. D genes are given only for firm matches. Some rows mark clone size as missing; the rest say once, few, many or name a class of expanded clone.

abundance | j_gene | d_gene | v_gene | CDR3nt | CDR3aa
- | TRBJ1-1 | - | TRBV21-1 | TGTGCCAGCGAAACAGGGGTAACTGAAGCTTTCTTT | CASETGVTEAFF
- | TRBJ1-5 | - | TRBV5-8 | TGTGCCAGCAGCCCCGGAGCAGGGACGTTCGAACCCCAGCATTTT | CASSPGAGTFEPQHF
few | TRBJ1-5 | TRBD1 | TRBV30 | TGTGCCTGGAGTACAGGGGGGCCTCAGCCCCAGCATTTT | CAWSTGGPQPQHF
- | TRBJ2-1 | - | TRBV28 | TGTGCCAGCAAAACTTCGGACAGCTACAATGAGCAGTTCTTC | CASKTSDSYNEQFF
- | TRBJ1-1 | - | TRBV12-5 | TGTGCTAGTGGTTACCCCAACACTGAAGCTTTCTTT | CASGYPNTEAFF
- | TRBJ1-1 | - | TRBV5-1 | TGCGCCAGCAGCTTTCGCGCTTTCGGGGATGAAGCTTTCTTT | CASSFRAFGDEAFF
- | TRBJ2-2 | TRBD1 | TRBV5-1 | TGCGCCAGCAGCATCGGGACAGCGAACACCGGGGAGCTGTTTTTT | CASSIGTANTGELFF
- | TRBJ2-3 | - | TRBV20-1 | TGCAGTGCTACCCGCACAGATACGCAGTATTTT | CSATRTDTQYF
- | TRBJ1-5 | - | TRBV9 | TGTGCCAGCAGCCTCGGGGCAGGGATGGGCAATCAGCCCCAGCATTTT | CASSLGAGMGNQPQHF
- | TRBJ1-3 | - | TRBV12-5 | TGTGCTAGTGGTTTGAGGATTGGGGAGGGAGAAAACACCATATATTTT | CASGLRIGEGENTIYF
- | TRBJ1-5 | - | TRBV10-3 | TGTGCCACCAACCCTGACAGGAATCAGCCCCAGCATTTT | CATNPDRNQPQHF
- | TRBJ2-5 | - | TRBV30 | TGTGCCTGGAGTGTACGGGTAGGAGAGACCCAGTACTTC | CAWSVRVGETQYF
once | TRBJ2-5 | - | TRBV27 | TGTGCCAGCAGCCGTGCAGGGGAAGAGACCCAGTACTTC | CASSRAGEETQYF
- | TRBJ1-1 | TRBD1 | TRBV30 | TGTGCCTCGGGACAGAAGAACACTGAAGCTTTCTTT | CASGQKNTEAFF